This entry is about one T cell receptor beta chain. The data stem from a study of early T cells in non-severe SARS-CoV-2 infection. MiXCR, run by TCRdb on the 5' RACE reads, gives a single entry per CDR3 protein. The sample contains roughly 69,000 distinct CDR3 sequences, under 9.5% of which appear only once. Specimen: whole blood. The TCR comes from an adult who was a healthcare worker with PCR-confirmed SARS-CoV-2 infection or an uninfected control (not recorded which).

The DNA of the CDR3 is TGTGCCAGCAGCCAGAAAACTAATGAAAAACTGTTTTTT. Translated: CASSQKTNEKLFF. V is TRBV6-1 and J is TRBJ1-4; D not resolved. Trimming stripped 6 bases from V and 1 base from J, with 6 bases between. The CDR3 sequence is 13 residues long. Per the germline V gene, CDR1 is MNHNS and CDR2 is SASEGT.